This note documents a single T cell receptor (beta chain) sequence. Participant ages covered roughly 18 to 89 years across approximately 25 US areas. Which cohort a participant joined came from the clinical history participants gave. The record originates from a study of blood T cell repertoires in COVID-19. The CDR3 covers 15 residues. Per the germline V gene, CDR1 is SNHLY and CDR2 is FYNNEI. With 7 bases removed from V and 1 base from J, the gap between germline ends came to 14 bases. Using immunoSEQ multiplex PCR, the repertoire was profiled, and TCRdb retains in-frame clones only, with some absent. The repertoire holds roughly 250,000 clones, roughly 86% seen once, with 2% to 2.5% in the top ten.

The sequenced material came from PBMCs or T cells enriched from blood (not recorded which). The source of this sequence is a woman between 50 and 59 years old who had recovered from COVID-19. This chain uses TRBV2 with TRBJ1-5; D remains unclear. CDR3 sequence: CASKGREVSNQPQHF. The CDR3 nucleotides read TGTGCCAGCAAAGGGAGGGAGGTGAGCAATCAGCCCCAGCATTTT.